A single T cell receptor beta chain is shown here with its context. Its antigen remains unknown. This entry is derived from a study of blood T cells in healthy people across ages. Study-level background: Per two T cells, about one barcoded beta molecule was captured through template switching. Findings of the study overall: Estimates based on one million T cells were treated as lower bounds.

Germline CDR1 reads LGHNA; CDR2 reads YSLEER. Unmatched junction bases numbered 8, after V lost 3 bases and J lost 5 bases. The CDR3 extends over 15 amino acids. Next came a second PCR, run for about 6 to 12 cycles, which used a sample-barcoded 5' primer along with a J-beta primer mix. Unique molecular identifiers of 12 random nucleotides labeled each cDNA. Using its own MiXCR run on the 5' RACE reads, TCRdb lists one record per CDR3 protein. This sample yields around 800,000 distinct CDR3 sequences, of which 40% to 50% are seen a single time; approximately 20% belongs to the top ten. The chain carries TRBV4-3 and TRBJ1-2, with 8 bases identical to TRBD1. What was sequenced was blood. The TCR originated in a man aged 60 to 69 in good health. The CDR3 is CASSHSDRDDYGYTF. CDR3 DNA sequence: TGCGCCAGCAGCCACTCGGACAGGGATGATTATGGCTACACCTTC.